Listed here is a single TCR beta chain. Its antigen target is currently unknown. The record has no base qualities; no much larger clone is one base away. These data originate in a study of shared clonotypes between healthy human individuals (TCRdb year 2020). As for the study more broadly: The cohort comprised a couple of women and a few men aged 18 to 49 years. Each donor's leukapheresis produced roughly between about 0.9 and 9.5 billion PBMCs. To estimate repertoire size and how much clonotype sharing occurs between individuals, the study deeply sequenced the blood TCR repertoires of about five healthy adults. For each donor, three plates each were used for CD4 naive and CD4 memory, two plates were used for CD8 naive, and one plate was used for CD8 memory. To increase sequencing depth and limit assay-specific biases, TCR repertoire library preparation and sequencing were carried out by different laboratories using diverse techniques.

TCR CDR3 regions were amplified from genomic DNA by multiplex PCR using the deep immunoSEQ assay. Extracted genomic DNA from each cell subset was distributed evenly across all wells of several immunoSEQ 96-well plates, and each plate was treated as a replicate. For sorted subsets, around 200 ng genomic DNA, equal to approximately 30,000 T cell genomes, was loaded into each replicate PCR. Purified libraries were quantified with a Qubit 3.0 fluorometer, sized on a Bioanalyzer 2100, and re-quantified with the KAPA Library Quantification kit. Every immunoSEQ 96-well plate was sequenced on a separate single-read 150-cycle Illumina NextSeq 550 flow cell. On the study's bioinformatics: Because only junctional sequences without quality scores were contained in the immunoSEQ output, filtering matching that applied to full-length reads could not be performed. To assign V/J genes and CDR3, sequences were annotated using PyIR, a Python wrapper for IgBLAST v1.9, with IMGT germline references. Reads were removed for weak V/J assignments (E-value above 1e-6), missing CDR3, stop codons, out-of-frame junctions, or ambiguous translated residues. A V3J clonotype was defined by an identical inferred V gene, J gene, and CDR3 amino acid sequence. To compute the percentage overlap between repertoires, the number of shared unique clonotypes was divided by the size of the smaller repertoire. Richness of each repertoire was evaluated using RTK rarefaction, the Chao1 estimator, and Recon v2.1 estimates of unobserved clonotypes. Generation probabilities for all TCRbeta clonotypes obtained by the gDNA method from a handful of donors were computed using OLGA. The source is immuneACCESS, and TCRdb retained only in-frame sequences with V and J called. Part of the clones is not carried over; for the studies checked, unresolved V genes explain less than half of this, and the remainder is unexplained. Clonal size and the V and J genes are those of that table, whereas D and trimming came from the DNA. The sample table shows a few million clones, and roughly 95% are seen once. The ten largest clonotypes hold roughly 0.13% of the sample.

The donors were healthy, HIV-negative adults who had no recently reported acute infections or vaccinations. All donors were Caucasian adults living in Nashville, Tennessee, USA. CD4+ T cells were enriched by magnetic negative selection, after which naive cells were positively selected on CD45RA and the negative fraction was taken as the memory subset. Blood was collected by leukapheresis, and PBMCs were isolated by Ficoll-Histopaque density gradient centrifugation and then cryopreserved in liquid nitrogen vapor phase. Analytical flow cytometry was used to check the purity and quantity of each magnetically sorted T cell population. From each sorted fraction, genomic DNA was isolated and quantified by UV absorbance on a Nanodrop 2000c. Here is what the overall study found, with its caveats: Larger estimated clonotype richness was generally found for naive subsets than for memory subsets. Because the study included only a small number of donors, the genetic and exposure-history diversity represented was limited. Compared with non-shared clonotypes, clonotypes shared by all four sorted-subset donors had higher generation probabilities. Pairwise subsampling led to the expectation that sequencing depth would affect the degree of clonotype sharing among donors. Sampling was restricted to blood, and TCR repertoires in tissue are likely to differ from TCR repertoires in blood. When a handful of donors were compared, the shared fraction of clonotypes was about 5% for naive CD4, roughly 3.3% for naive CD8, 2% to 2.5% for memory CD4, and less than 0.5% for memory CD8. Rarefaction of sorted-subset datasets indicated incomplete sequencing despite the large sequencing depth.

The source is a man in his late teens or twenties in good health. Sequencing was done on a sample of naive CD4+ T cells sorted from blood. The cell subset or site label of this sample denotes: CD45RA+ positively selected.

CDR3 protein: CASSPRDRLLLNQPQHF. The DNA is TGTGCCAGTAGCCCCCGGGACAGACTATTACTCAATCAGCCCCAGCATTTT. The rearranged chain carries TRBV19 and TRBJ1-5, with 7 bases in between that match TRBD1. CDR1 is given as LNHDA and CDR2 as SQIVND, both from the germline V gene (reference sequence). Unmatched junction bases come to 14, with V trimmed by 6 bases and J by 3 bases. The CDR3 spans 17 residues, from the cysteine through the phenylalanine. Of the read, only the CDR3 DNA is kept; its 51 bases are in frame from base 1. Here the CDR3 is joined to the reference TRBV19 and TRBJ1-5 genes, and the full variable domain is: DGGITQSPKYLFRKEGQNVTLSCEQNLNHDAMYWYRQDPGQGLRLIYYSQIVNDFQKGDIAEGYSVSREKKESFPLTVTSAQKNPTAFYLCASSPRDRLLLNQPQHFGDGTRLSIL.